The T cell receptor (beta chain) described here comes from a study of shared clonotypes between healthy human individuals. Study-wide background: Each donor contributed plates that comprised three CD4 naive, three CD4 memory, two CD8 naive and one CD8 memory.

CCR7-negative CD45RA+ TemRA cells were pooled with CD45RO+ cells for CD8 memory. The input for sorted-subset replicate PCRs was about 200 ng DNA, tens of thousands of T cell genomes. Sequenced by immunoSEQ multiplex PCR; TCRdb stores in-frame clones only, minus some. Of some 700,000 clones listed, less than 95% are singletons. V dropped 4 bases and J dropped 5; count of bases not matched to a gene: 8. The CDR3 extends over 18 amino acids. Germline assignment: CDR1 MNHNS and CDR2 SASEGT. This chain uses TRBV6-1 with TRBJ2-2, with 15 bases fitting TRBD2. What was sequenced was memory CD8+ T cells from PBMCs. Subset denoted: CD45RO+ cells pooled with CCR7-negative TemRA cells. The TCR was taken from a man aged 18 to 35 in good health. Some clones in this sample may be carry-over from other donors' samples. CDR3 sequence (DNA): TGTGCCAGCAGTGGGACTAGCGGGAGGGCCCTGCGAACCGGGGAGCTGTTTTTT. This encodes CASSGTSGRALRTGELFF.